This TCR beta chain is drawn from a study of blood T cell repertoires in COVID-19. Looking at the study overall: PBMCs, B-cell-depleted T cells, or T cells provided the cDNA or gDNA that made up the material.

Authors' data handling: Amplification of reference gene primers was used by the study to estimate nucleated cell counts. Here immunoSEQ multiplex PCR was the method, and the copy in TCRdb shows in-frame clones only, minus some. V and J calls and clone size are given by that table; D and trimming were obtained from the DNA. The table includes approximately 290,000 clones, around 85% detected once. The germline V gene has CDR1 SGHRS and CDR2 YFSETQ. This CDR3 is built from 14 residues. V was shortened by 0 bases and J by 4 bases, with 9 bases between the two germline ends. The Seattle patients joined while their infection was active and were tracked longitudinally afterward.

The chain has TRBV5-1 and TRBJ2-3; no reliable D call. The sample comprised peripheral blood. This receptor was taken from a human donor with COVID-19, enrolled during active disease. The donor label of this sample is uncertain. Here the CDR3 DNA reads TGCGCCAGCAGCTTGGGTCTAGATGCAGATACGCAGTATTTT. Protein: CASSLGLDADTQYF.